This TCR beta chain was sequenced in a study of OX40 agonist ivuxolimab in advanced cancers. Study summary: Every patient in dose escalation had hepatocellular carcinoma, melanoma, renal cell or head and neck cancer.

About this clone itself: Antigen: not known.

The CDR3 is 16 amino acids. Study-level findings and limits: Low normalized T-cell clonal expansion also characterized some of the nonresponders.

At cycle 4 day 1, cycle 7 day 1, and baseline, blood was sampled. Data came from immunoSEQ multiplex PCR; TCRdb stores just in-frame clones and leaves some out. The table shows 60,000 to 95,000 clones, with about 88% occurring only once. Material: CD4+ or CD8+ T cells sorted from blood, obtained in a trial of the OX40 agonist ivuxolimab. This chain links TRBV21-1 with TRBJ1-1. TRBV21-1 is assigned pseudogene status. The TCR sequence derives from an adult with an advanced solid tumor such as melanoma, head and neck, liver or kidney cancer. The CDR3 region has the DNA TGTGCCAGCAGCACTGCGGATCGAGGGGTTGGCACTGAAGCTTTCTTT. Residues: CASSTADRGVGTEAFF.